The text below deals with one T cell receptor (beta chain). V lost 8 bases, J lost 4 bases, and 11 bases lay in between. The CDR3 is 12 amino acids. Germline CDR1 and CDR2: MGHDK and SYGVNS. This record belongs to a study of shared clonotypes between healthy human individuals. Study context: A couple of women and a few men aged 18 to 49 served as donors.

This table comes from immunoSEQ multiplex PCR, and its TCRdb copy is limited to in-frame clones, with some not included. The data hold about 1 million clones, with more than 65% observed a single time. The receptor was derived from a man younger than 35 in good health. The chain carries TRBV25-1 and TRBJ1-2; possibly TRBD1 for D (6 bases). The sequencing sample was made of memory CD4+ T cells sorted from blood. Subset specified: CD45RA-negative fraction. The CDR3 DNA reads as TGTGCCAGCGTGGACAGTGTCTATGGCTACACCTTC. Protein product: CASVDSVYGYTF.